The source of this TCR beta chain is a study of neoadjuvant anti-PD-1 for oral cavity cancer. Study overall: Non-progressing patients received a fourth nivolumab dose near day 43, then surgery on days 50-56.

Details on this clone: Its antigen is as yet unknown.

These newly diagnosed stage II-IVA oral cavity squamous cell carcinoma patients had no prior systemic or radiation treatment. Points from the study as a whole: Post-nivolumab, blood T cell clonality was significantly elevated in non-responders.

Blood libraries mostly used roughly 440 ng genomic DNA, six replicates each. The assay was immunoSEQ multiplex PCR, and TCRdb's table has in-frame clones only and misses some. The repertoire holds tens of thousands of clones, approximately 80% seen once, with 3% to 3.5% in the top ten. Germline V CDR1 and CDR2: SGHRS, YFSETQ. CDR3 length: 14 amino acids. V shed 7 bases and J shed 2 bases, with 12 bases lying between them. Specimen: PBMCs, collected before nivolumab (anti-PD-1) treatment. The sequence came from a person aged 35-79 years with oral cavity squamous cell carcinoma. The chain combines TRBV5-1 with TRBJ2-2; D not certain. DNA of the CDR3: TGCGCCAGCTGGTTCGGGCTTAACACCGGGGAGCTGTTTTTT. Translation: CASWFGLNTGELFF. Looking up the rest from reference TRBV5-1 and TRBJ2-2 gives the full variable domain: KAGVTQTPRYLIKTRGQQVTLSCSPISGHRSVSWYQQTPGQGLQFLFEYFSETQRNKGNFPGRFSGRQFSNSRSEMNVSTLELGDSALYLCASWFGLNTGELFFGEGSRLTVL.